The clone carrying this TCR beta chain has a count of ten or more. The target antigen is unknown. At the time of active disease, bone marrow was collected from every patient. This library used roughly 400 ng RNA and molecular barcoded adaptors spanning alpha/delta and beta/gamma chains. Each CDR3 protein gets one entry after TCRdb re-called the reads with MiXCR. This sample has under 150,000 distinct CDR3 sequences, with approximately 13% found just once. The ends were cut back, 2 bases at V and 4 bases at J, with 15 bases in the middle. The CDR3 is 15 amino acids. The germline CDR1 and CDR2 sequences are SGHRS and YFSETQ. This entry comes from a study of read filtering for tumor transcriptome and immune sequencing. The wider study: After DNase treatment, RNA was made into whole-transcriptome libraries. Study-wide findings and caveats: Without single-read clonotypes, shared clonotype proportions correlated more between IR-seq and RNA-seq. The sorted CD138-negative fraction was a mixed bone marrow immune population, not purified T cells.

Material for sequencing was a population of CD138-negative cells sorted from bone marrow. The V call is TRBV5-1, the J call TRBJ1-1, with D possibly being TRBD1 (5 bases). The sequence derives from a donor aged 40 or older with multiple myeloma. Here the CDR3 reads CASSFMTASVTEAFF. Written as DNA, the CDR3 is TGCGCCAGCAGCTTTATGACAGCCTCGGTCACTGAAGCTTTCTTT. The full variable domain, its missing parts supplied by reference TRBV5-1 and TRBJ1-1, is KAGVTQTPRYLIKTRGQQVTLSCSPISGHRSVSWYQQTPGQGLQFLFEYFSETQRNKGNFPGRFSGRQFSNSRSEMNVSTLELGDSALYLCASSFMTASVTEAFFGQGTRLTVV.